This TCR beta chain was recovered during a study of metastatic and nonmetastatic thyroid tumors. Study information: A comparison of repertoires was made across blood and tumor or nodule tissue from malignant and benign thyroid patients.

This clone was detected only a few times. Its antigen is still unknown. The germline V gene encodes CDR1 SGHDT and CDR2 YYEEEE. The CDR3 totals 15 residues. V shed 0 bases and J 4 bases; nucleotides not matched to a gene: 2. Until they underwent thyroid surgery, no patient had received any treatment. The study, taken as a whole, reports: It was reportedly found that TCR beta diversity was significantly higher in malignant thyroid tumors than in benign nodules, a difference seen in both blood and tumor samples.

Original processing notes: The study built a papillary thyroid cancer distant-metastasis classifier from CDR3 differences across clinicopathological groups. TCRdb re-called clones via MiXCR from the PCR reads. These V and J calls rely on TCRdb rather than the paper's analysis. The data contain 50,000 to 65,000 clones, roughly 4% of them singletons. This receptor was obtained from a female donor with papillary thyroid cancer or a benign thyroid nodule (not recorded which). Some clones in this sample may be carry-over from other donors' samples. The sample was blood. This chain joins TRBV5-6 and TRBJ2-5; TRBD2 matches 11 bases. The CDR3 spells CASSLVLAGGETQYF. DNA of the CDR3: TGTGCCAGCAGCTTGGTTCTAGCGGGAGGAGAGACCCAGTACTTC.